This record covers a single T cell receptor beta chain. This specimen includes other DNA sequences encoding the same CDR3. Sequencing was performed with immunoSEQ multiplex PCR; in TCRdb, only in-frame clones are kept and a portion is missing. The sample contains some 370,000 clones, approximately 87% of which appear only once. This specimen comes from a study of blood T cell repertoires in COVID-19. Study information: PBMCs, B-cell-depleted T cells, or T cells provided the cDNA or gDNA that made up the material.

Patients of the Seattle cohort, enrolled during active infection, were followed longitudinally. Trimming removed 2 bases from V and 5 bases from J, with 12 bases in between. The CDR3 runs to 14 residues. CDR1 and CDR2 from the germline V gene are MNHEY and SMNVEV (reference sequence). The sequenced material came from peripheral blood. The sequence derives from a woman between 25 and 40 years old with COVID-19, enrolled during active disease. The J gene is TRBJ2-5, the V gene TRBV27, with D perhaps matching TRBD2 (5 bases). CDR3 loop: CASSLRGFGETQYF. The CDR3 nucleotides are TGTGCCAGCAGTTTAAGAGGGTTCGGGGAGACCCAGTACTTC.